The clone carrying this TCR beta chain has more than one count but fewer than ten. As yet, its antigen is unknown. These data are taken from a study of Tregs in tolerant kidney transplant recipients. Study conclusions and caveats: No direct test of biological reproducibility was done here. Tolerant patients' donor-specific Tregs expanded beyond overall Tregs, suggesting antigen-driven growth.

Sequencing was performed with immunoSEQ multiplex PCR; in TCRdb, only in-frame clones are kept and a portion is missing. This table holds some 56,000 clones, around 93% found once. The nonmyeloablative bone marrow transplants came from related graft donors, with transient mixed chimerism. The source material was CD8+ T cells from blood (PBMCs), sampled 24 months after the transplant. This TCR was recovered from a human patient who received a combined kidney and bone marrow transplant. Some T cells may be transferred from the graft donor.

The CDR3 coding sequence is TGTGCCAGCAGTGGGTCAACTACCGGGGAGCTGTTTTTT. It codes for CASSGSTTGELFF. The chain joins TRBV6-4 to TRBJ2-2; D ambiguous. V lost 4 bases and J 5 bases, leaving 8 bases between the germline ends. The germline gives CDR1 MRHNA, CDR2 SNTAGT. CDR3 size: 13 residues.